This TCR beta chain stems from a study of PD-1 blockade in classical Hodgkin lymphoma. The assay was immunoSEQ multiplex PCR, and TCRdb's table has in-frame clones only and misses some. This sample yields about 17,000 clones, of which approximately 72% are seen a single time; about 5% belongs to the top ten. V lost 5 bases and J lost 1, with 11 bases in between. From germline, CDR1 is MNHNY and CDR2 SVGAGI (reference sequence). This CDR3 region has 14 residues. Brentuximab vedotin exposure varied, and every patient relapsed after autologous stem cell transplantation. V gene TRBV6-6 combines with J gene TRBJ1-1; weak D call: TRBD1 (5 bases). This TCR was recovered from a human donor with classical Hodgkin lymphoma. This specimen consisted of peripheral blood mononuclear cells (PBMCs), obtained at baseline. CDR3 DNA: TGTGCCAGCAGTGCCTCCGGGGGGAACACTGAAGCTTTCTTT. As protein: CASSASGGNTEAFF.